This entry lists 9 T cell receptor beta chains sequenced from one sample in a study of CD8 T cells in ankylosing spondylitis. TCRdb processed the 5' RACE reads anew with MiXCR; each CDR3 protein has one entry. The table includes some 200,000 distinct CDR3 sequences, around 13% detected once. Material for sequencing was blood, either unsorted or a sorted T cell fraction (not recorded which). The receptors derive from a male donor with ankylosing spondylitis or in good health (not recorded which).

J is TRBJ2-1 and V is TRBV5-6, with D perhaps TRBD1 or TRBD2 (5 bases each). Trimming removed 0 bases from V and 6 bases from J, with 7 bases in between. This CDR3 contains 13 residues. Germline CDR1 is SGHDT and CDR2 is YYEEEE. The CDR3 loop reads CASSLGDLNEQFF. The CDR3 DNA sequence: TGTGCCAGCAGCTTGGGGGACCTCAATGAGCAGTTCTTC.

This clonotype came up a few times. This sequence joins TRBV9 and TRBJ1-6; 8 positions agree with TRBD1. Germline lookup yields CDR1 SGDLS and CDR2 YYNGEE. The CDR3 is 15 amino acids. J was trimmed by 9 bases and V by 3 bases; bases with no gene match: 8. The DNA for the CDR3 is TGTGCCAGCAGCGATCCGACAGGGGAGGGTTCACCCCTCCACTTT. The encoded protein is CASSDPTGEGSPLHF.

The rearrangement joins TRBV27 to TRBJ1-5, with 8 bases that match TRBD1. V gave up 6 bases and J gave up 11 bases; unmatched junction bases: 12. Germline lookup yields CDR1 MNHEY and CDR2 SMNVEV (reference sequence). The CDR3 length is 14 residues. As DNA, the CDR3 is TGTGCCAGCAGCCCCTACAGGGGGGTGGAGGCCCAGCATTTT. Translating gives CASSPYRGVEAQHF.

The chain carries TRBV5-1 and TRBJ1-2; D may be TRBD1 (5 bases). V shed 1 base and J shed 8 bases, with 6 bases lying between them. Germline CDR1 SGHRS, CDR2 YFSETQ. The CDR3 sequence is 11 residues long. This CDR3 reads CASSLQGGYTF. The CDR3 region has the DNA TGCGCCAGCAGCTTGCAGGGAGGCTACACCTTC. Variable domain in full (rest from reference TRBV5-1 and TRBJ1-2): KAGVTQTPRYLIKTRGQQVTLSCSPISGHRSVSWYQQTPGQGLQFLFEYFSETQRNKGNFPGRFSGRQFSNSRSEMNVSTLELGDSALYLCASSLQGGYTFGSGTRLTVV.

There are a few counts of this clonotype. The CDR3, as DNA: TGCGCCAGCAGCCCTGGGACAGGGGGCGCGGAAGCTTTCTTT. It is translated as CASSPGTGGAEAFF. V gene TRBV5-1 combines with J gene TRBJ1-1; 12 nucleotides match TRBD1. V shed 4 bases and J 8 bases; nucleotides not matched to a gene: 6. CDR1 and CDR2 from the germline V gene are SGHRS and YFSETQ. The CDR3 sequence is 14 residues long.

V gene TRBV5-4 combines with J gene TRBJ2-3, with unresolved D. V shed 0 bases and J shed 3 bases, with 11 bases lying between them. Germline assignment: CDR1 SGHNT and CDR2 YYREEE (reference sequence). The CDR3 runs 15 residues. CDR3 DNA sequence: TGTGCCAGCAGCTTGGACGGAATTTCTACAGATACGCAGTATTTT. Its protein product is CASSLDGISTDTQYF.

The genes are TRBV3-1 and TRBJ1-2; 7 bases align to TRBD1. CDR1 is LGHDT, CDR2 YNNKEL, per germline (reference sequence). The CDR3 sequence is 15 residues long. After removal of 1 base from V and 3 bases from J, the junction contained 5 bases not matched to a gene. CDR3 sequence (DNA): TGTGCCAGCAGCCAAGGGGGACAGTGGGACTATGGCTACACCTTC. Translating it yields CASSQGGQWDYGYTF.

The CDR3 DNA follows: TGTGCCAGCAGTAGAACCGGGACAGCCTACGAGCAGTACTTC. Protein product: CASSRTGTAYEQYF. The chain couples TRBV27 to TRBJ2-7, with 7 positions matching TRBD1. Germline trimming cut 5 bases from V and 2 bases from J; bases unmatched to any gene: 6. The length of the CDR3 is 14 residues. Germline values: CDR1 MNHEY, CDR2 SMNVEV (reference sequence).

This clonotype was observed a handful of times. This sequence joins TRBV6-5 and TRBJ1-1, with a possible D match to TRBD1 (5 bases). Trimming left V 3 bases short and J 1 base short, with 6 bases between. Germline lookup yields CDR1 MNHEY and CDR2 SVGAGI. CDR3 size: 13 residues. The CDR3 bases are TGTGCCAGCAGTTATGACAGGAACACTGAAGCTTTCTTT. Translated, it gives CASSYDRNTEAFF.